This entry lists 26 T cell receptor beta chains sequenced from one sample in a study of metastatic and nonmetastatic thyroid tumors. Nobody among the patients had been given any treatment before thyroid surgery. TCRdb reanalyzed the PCR reads with MiXCR. This table has around 30,000 clones, over 15% appearing once. Sequenced input: blood. The receptors stem from a female donor with papillary thyroid cancer or a benign thyroid nodule (not recorded which). Some clones in this sample may be carry-over from other donors' samples.

The sample holds many counts of this clone. This rearrangement joins TRBV11-3 to TRBJ1-6; D is unresolved. This CDR3 contains 14 residues. Germline V gene sequence: CDR1 SGHNT, CDR2 YENEEA. Deletions cut 0 bases from V and 5 bases from J, with 5 bases between. The CDR3 nucleotides read TGTGCCAGCAGCTTAGATCCGAATAATTCACCCCTCCACTTT. It is translated as CASSLDPNNSPLHF.

This clone came up many times. The rearrangement joins TRBV14 to TRBJ1-1; no definite D call. Trimming took off 4 bases at V and 4 bases at J, with 13 bases between the two ends. The CDR3 runs 14 residues. CDR1 and CDR2 (germline): SGHDN, FVKESK. The CDR3 region has the DNA TGTGCCAGCAGCCCCCAAGGGTGGGGCACTGAAGCTTTCTTT. It translates to CASSPQGWGTEAFF.

This clone was seen repeatedly, ten times or more. The gene calls are TRBV6-1 and TRBJ2-1; D remains ambiguous. Trimming shortened V by 3 bases and J by 4 bases, and 7 bases separated the two germline ends. This CDR3 comprises 13 residues. Germline lookup yields CDR1 MNHNS and CDR2 SASEGT. The CDR3 region is CASSDRNYNEQFF. In DNA form, the CDR3 reads TGTGCCAGCAGTGACAGAAATTACAATGAGCAGTTCTTC.

This clone came up many times. The chain uses TRBV15 and TRBJ2-2; D might be TRBD1 (5 bases). V dropped 3 bases and J dropped 6 bases, with 11 bases sitting between them. Germline CDR1 is LNHNV and CDR2 is YYDKDF (reference sequence). This CDR3 has 14 amino acids. The CDR3 reads CATSSQGEAGELFF. CDR3 nucleotide sequence: TGTGCCACCAGCAGTCAAGGGGAAGCCGGGGAGCTGTTTTTT.

The table lists this clone with a few counts. The CDR3 spells CASSPQGSYNSPLHF. The CDR3 DNA reads TGTGCCAGCAGTCCACAGGGCTCCTATAATTCACCCCTCCACTTT. The rearrangement links TRBV12-3 or TRBV12-4 to TRBJ1-6; TRBD1 might be the D (6 bases). Trimming removed 5 bases at V and 0 bases at J, with 8 bases between. CDR3 length equals 15 residues.

V gene TRBV5-1 combines with J gene TRBJ1-1, with unresolved D. V was pared by 4 bases and J by 1 base, with 17 bases between. Germline lookup yields CDR1 SGHRS and CDR2 YFSETQ. The CDR3 is 16 residues long. The DNA of the CDR3 is TGCGCCAGCAGCGGGAGGGCCCAAGTATCGAACACTGAAGCTTTCTTT. It specifies CASSGRAQVSNTEAFF.

Many counts were recorded for this clone. The chain employs TRBV5-6 and TRBJ1-5; no firm D call. The germline gives CDR1 SGHDT, CDR2 YYEEEE. V gave up 4 bases and J gave up 1 base, with 15 bases separating them. The CDR3 contains 16 residues. The CDR3 nucleotides are TGTGCCAGCAGCCAAAACGGGGTATTAAGCAATCAGCCCCAGCATTTT. Protein: CASSQNGVLSNQPQHF.

Many counts were recorded for this clone. The V call is TRBV5-5, the J call TRBJ1-1; the D gene is possibly TRBD1 (5 bases). CDR1 is SGHKS, CDR2 YYEKEE, per germline (reference sequence). V lost 3 bases to trimming and J lost 0 bases, with 6 bases between them. The CDR3 sequence is 13 residues long. CDR3 loop: CASSSDMNTEAFF. The CDR3 DNA reads TGTGCCAGCAGCTCGGACATGAACACTGAAGCTTTCTTT.

This clone was recorded many times. This specimen includes other DNA sequences encoding the same CDR3. The rearrangement links TRBV4-2 to TRBJ2-1; 9 nucleotides agree with TRBD1. The CDR3 spans 16 residues. Germline CDR1 and CDR2: LGHNA and YNFKEQ. The J segment lost 2 bases and the V segment lost 4 bases, leaving 6 bases of the junction unmatched. The CDR3 DNA sequence: TGTGCCAGCAGCCCGGCGGGGACAGGGACCTACAATGAGCAGTTCTTC. Protein: CASSPAGTGTYNEQFF.

In its sample, this clone was seen once. One end of the junction fails to match germline, which may point to a read error. This chain's CDR3 is CASSLWARGQGTTEAFF. The CDR3 region has the DNA TGTGCCAGCAGCTTGTGGGCGCGGGGACAGGGAACCACTGAGGCTTTCTTT. The V gene is TRBV11-1, the J gene TRBJ1-1; 9 nucleotides line up with TRBD1. The CDR3 runs to 17 residues. Germline CDR1 is SGHAT and CDR2 is FQDESV (reference sequence). Filled out from reference TRBV11-1 and TRBJ1-1, the complete variable domain reads EAEVAQSPRYKITEKSQAVAFWCDPISGHATLYWYRQILGQGPELLVQFQDESVVDDSQLPKDRFSAERLKGVDSTLKIQPAELGDSAMYLCASSLWARGQGTTEAFFGQGTRLTVV.

In this sample, this clone turned up many times. The genes are TRBV29-1 and TRBJ2-3; D possibly corresponds to TRBD2 (6 bases). V was cut by 1 base and J by 2 bases, with 10 bases left in between. Germline lookup yields CDR1 SQVTM and CDR2 ANQGSEA. The CDR3 runs to 14 residues. The CDR3 coding sequence is TGCAGCGTTGAAGGTCGGGGACTCACAGATACGCAGTATTTT. It encodes CSVEGRGLTDTQYF.

This clone is deemed medium-sized (0.01 to 0.1%). The CDR3: CASSYMGQGAGEQYF. The CDR3 nucleotides read TGTGCCAGCAGTTACATGGGACAGGGGGCGGGGGAGCAGTACTTC. V gene TRBV12-3 or TRBV12-4 combines with J gene TRBJ2-7; 12 bases line up with TRBD1. The CDR3 has 15 residues. After removal of 4 bases from V and 7 bases from J, the junction contained 8 bases not matched to a gene.

This clone was observed many times. At one boundary the junction diverges from the germline segment, which might be a read error. The rearrangement joins TRBV6-7 to TRBJ1-5, with D possibly matching TRBD1 (5 bases). TRBV6-7 is labeled an ORF, and its function is uncertain. The length of the CDR3 is 19 residues. Here the CDR3 reads CASSYPVYGGFPVNLPQHF. The DNA of the CDR3 is TGTGCCAGCAGTTACCCCGTATACGGGGGGTTTCCAGTCAATCTGCCCCAGCATTTT.

The chain combines TRBV11-2 with TRBJ2-2; tentative D call: TRBD1 (6 bases). In germline, CDR1 is SGHAT, CDR2 FQNNGV. There are 16 residues in the CDR3. Trimming took 5 bases from V and 8 from J, leaving 21 bases between them. The CDR3 is CASSTAGVLYAGELFF. CDR3 coding DNA: TGTGCCAGCAGCACTGCAGGGGTCCTCTACGCTGGGGAGCTGTTTTTT.

This clone was seen just once. The chain has TRBV5-1 and TRBJ2-1; weak D call: TRBD2 (5 bases). The V gene's germline CDR1 is SGHRS and CDR2 YFSETQ. The V end lost 0 bases, the J end lost 13 bases, and 14 bases lay between the germline ends. This CDR3 is 13 amino acids long. CDR3 nucleotides: TGCGCCAGCAGCTTGGGCCTCGAGGGTTCCCAGTTCTTC. Translating gives CASSLGLEGSQFF.

This clone was picked up a small number of times. The chain carries TRBV4-2 and TRBJ2-3; 9 nucleotides line up with TRBD2. V lost 4 bases to trimming and J lost 3 bases; unmatched junction nucleotides: 8. The germline V gene encodes CDR1 LGHNA and CDR2 YNFKEQ. The CDR3 has 16 residues. CDR3 residues: CASSPLSSGETDTQYF. CDR3 nucleotides: TGTGCCAGCAGCCCCTTATCTAGCGGGGAGACAGATACGCAGTATTTT.

Many counts were recorded for this clone. The V gene is TRBV6-1, the J gene TRBJ2-1; D might be TRBD2 (6 bases). Trimming took off 5 bases at V and 10 bases at J, with 9 bases between the two ends. The CDR3 loop spans 11 amino acids. Germline CDR1 is MNHNS and CDR2 is SASEGT. The CDR3 loop is CASSSSGEQFF. The DNA of the CDR3 is TGTGCCAGCAGTTCAAGCGGGGAGCAGTTCTTC.

This clone has more than one count but fewer than ten. A much larger clone lies one base from this, so it may be a read error. Other DNA variants within this sample encode the same CDR3. This chain links TRBV7-8 with TRBJ2-3, with D maybe TRBD2 (5 bases). CDR3 length: 15 amino acids. The germline CDR1 and CDR2 sequences are SGHVS and FQNEAQ. The V end lost 5 bases, the J end lost 7 bases, and 19 bases lay between the germline ends. CDR3 region: CASSPAGSPGNTQYF. CDR3 coding DNA: TGTGCCAGCAGCCCAGCCGGCTCACCCGGGAATACGCAGTATTTT.

Note on this clone: Germline and junction disagree at one end, which may indicate a read error. The chain combines TRBV27 with TRBJ2-7, with a weak D call TRBD2 (6 bases). Germline V CDR1 and CDR2: MNHEY, SMNVEV (reference sequence). The CDR3 has 19 residues. Written as DNA, the CDR3 is TGTGCCATCAGTTCTCATTGGACGGCCAGATTGGACTATCGCTACGAGCAGTACTTC. Encoded protein: CAISSHWTARLDYRYEQYF.

The rearrangement uses TRBV28 and TRBJ2-7; TRBD1 aligns across 11 bases. Germline V gene sequence: CDR1 MDHEN, CDR2 SYDVKM. This CDR3 is 17 amino acids long. The V gene end was trimmed by 7 bases and the J gene end by 5 bases; junction bases not matched to a gene: 16. The CDR3 is CASKGLEPGQGVDEQYF. The DNA of the CDR3 is TGTGCCAGCAAGGGTCTGGAACCGGGACAGGGGGTGGACGAGCAGTACTTC.

With respect to this clone: One junction end does not reproduce the germline sequence, and a read error may be involved. The chain combines TRBV2 with TRBJ2-6; D tentatively reads TRBD1 or TRBD2 (5 bases each). This CDR3 spans 17 amino acids. Germline V gene data show CDR1 as SNHLY and CDR2 as FYNNEI. The CDR3 bases are TGTGCCAGCAGTTGCCCGGGGAGAAGCGCTGGGGCCAACGTCCTGGCTTTC. This gives the protein CASSCPGRSAGANVLAF.

In this sample, this clone is medium-sized. The rearrangement uses TRBV27 and TRBJ2-7, with D uncertain. Germline CDR1 reads MNHEY; CDR2 reads SMNVEV (reference sequence). CDR3 length: 13 amino acids. Trimming stripped 3 bases from V and 5 bases from J, with 11 bases between. Written as DNA, the CDR3 is TGTGCCAGCAGTTTGAAAGGAGTCCACGAGCAGTACTTC. Its protein is CASSLKGVHEQYF.

This clone was detected ten times or more. Here the CDR3 reads CASIASGSYEQYF. DNA for the CDR3: TGTGCCAGCATCGCAAGCGGGAGTTACGAGCAGTACTTC. The V call is TRBV28, the J call TRBJ2-7; 8 bases agree with TRBD2. This CDR3 contains 13 residues. The V segment lost 7 bases and the J segment 4 bases; nucleotides outside the gene matches: 6. Germline V CDR1 and CDR2: MDHEN, SYDVKM.

This clone occurred many times. The same CDR3 can be traced to other DNA sequences in this sample. J is TRBJ1-5 and V is TRBV11-1; D not certain. The V and J ends lost 1 base and 5 bases respectively, with 18 bases between them. CDR3 length: 17 residues. Germline V CDR1 and CDR2: SGHAT, FQDESV (reference sequence). CDR3 protein: CASSLGSSPGMDQPQHF. CDR3 bases: TGTGCCAGCAGCTTAGGGAGTAGCCCGGGAATGGATCAGCCCCAGCATTTT.

This clone was counted ten times or more. The chain combines TRBV27 with TRBJ2-1; D gene ambiguous. V lost 6 bases, J lost 7 bases, and 10 bases lay in between. The CDR3 has 12 amino acids. Germline lookup yields CDR1 MNHEY and CDR2 SMNVEV (reference sequence). The CDR3 sequence: CASRQKRNEQFF. CDR3 sequence (DNA): TGTGCCAGCAGGCAAAAGAGGAATGAGCAGTTCTTC.

This clone was detected ten times or more. The chain uses TRBV5-1 and TRBJ2-5; D remains ambiguous. There are 13 residues in the CDR3. Germline V gene lookup returns CDR1 SGHRS and CDR2 YFSETQ. Trimming pared 2 bases from V and 3 bases from J, leaving 8 bases between. Here the CDR3 reads CASSFRPEETQYF. CDR3 DNA sequence: TGCGCCAGCAGCTTTAGACCAGAAGAGACCCAGTACTTC. The variable domain in full, completed from reference TRBV5-1 and TRBJ2-5, reads KAGVTQTPRYLIKTRGQQVTLSCSPISGHRSVSWYQQTPGQGLQFLFEYFSETQRNKGNFPGRFSGRQFSNSRSEMNVSTLELGDSALYLCASSFRPEETQYFGPGTRLLVL.